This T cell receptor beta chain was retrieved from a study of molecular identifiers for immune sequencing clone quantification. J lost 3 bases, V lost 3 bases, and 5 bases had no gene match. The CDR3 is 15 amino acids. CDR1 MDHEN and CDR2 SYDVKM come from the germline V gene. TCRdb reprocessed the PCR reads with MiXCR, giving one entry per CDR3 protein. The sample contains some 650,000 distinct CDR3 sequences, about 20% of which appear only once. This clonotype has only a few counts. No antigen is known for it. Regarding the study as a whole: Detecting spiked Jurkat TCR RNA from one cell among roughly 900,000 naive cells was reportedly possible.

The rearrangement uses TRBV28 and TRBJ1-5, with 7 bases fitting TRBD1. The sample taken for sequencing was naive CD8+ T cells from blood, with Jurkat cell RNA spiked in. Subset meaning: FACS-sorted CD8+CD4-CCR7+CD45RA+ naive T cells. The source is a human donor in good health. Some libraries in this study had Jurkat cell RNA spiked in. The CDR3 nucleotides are TGTGCCAGCAGTTTGACAGGGAGTGCCAATCAGCCCCAGCATTTT. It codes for CASSLTGSANQPQHF.